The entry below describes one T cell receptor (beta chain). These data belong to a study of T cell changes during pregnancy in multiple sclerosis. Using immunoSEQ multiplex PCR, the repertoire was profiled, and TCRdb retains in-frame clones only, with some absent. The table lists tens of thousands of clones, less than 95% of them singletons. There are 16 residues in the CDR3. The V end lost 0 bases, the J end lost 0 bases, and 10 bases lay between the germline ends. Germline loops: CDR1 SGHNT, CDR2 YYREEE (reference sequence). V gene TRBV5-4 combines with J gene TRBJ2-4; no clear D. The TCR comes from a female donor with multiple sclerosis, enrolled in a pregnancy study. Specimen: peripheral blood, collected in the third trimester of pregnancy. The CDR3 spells CASSLAPTVAKNIQYF. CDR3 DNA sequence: TGTGCCAGCAGCTTGGCCCCTACCGTAGCCAAAAACATTCAGTACTTC.